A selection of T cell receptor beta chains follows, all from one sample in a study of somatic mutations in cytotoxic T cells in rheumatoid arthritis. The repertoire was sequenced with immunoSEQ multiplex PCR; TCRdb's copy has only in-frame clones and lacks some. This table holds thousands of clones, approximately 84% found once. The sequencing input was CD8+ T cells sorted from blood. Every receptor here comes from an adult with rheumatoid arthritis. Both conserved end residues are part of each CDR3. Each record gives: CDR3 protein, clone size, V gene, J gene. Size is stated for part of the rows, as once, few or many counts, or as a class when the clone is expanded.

CDR3: CASSEREQGAEYGYTF
size: -
V: TRBV6-1
J: TRBJ1-2

CDR3: CASSVAGSLGSYEQYF
size: -
V: TRBV9
J: TRBJ2-7

CDR3: CASSSIGHIQETQYF
size: -
V: TRBV5-6
J: TRBJ2-5

CDR3: CVSSYGSGADYEQYF
size: -
V: TRBV7-9
J: TRBJ2-7

CDR3: CAGYREGVGYTF
size: few
V: TRBV7-6
J: TRBJ1-2

CDR3: CASREQDLNTEAFF
size: -
V: TRBV2
J: TRBJ1-1

CDR3: CASSLRRTGSTEAFF
size: -
V: TRBV28
J: TRBJ1-1

CDR3: CASSEATYYEQYF
size: -
V: TRBV6-1
J: TRBJ2-7

CDR3: CASSYSMASSYEQYF
size: -
V: TRBV6-5
J: -

CDR3: CASSSYRQGNQPQHF
size: -
V: TRBV6-5
J: TRBJ1-5

CDR3: CASSPGTLASPLHF
size: -
V: TRBV27
J: TRBJ1-6

CDR3: CASSPGLAGIYFYEQYF
size: -
V: TRBV7-9
J: TRBJ2-7

CDR3: CASSEKGWSYEQYF
size: -
V: TRBV6-1
J: TRBJ2-7

CDR3: CASSSINLPGHIQETQYF
size: -
V: TRBV13
J: TRBJ2-5

CDR3: CASSSLAGGITGELFF
size: -
V: TRBV27
J: TRBJ2-2

CDR3: CASSSSPSGGADEQFF
size: -
V: TRBV4-2
J: TRBJ2-1

CDR3: CASSRYDTDQPQHF
size: -
V: TRBV19
J: TRBJ1-5

CDR3: CASSEDRGQGYEQYF
size: -
V: TRBV7-9
J: TRBJ2-7

CDR3: CASSQPFDGEINYGYTF
size: -
V: TRBV4-2
J: TRBJ1-2

CDR3: CASSLRTGNTEAFF
size: -
V: TRBV7-6
J: TRBJ1-1

CDR3: CASSMGRTRTVQHF
size: -
V: TRBV19
J: TRBJ1-5

CDR3: CATSRDHDSHTGELFF
size: -
V: TRBV15
J: TRBJ2-2

CDR3: CASSFWTDQRTEAFF
size: -
V: TRBV18
J: TRBJ1-1

CDR3: CASSLDRDKLHEQYF
size: -
V: TRBV13
J: TRBJ2-7

CDR3: CASSLEVLRNTEAFF
size: -
V: TRBV7-8
J: TRBJ1-1

CDR3: CASSFRAQDRVNEQYF
size: -
V: TRBV28
J: TRBJ2-7

CDR3: CASRSGHWDSYEQYF
size: -
V: TRBV19
J: TRBJ2-7

CDR3: CASRVDSSYEQYF
size: -
V: TRBV5-4
J: TRBJ2-7

CDR3: CASTWRGQNSPLHF
size: -
V: TRBV5-5
J: TRBJ1-6

CDR3: CASSPRWTGNSPLHF
size: -
V: TRBV7-2
J: TRBJ1-6

CDR3: CASSDSRVAVDEQFF
size: -
V: TRBV6-4
J: TRBJ2-1

CDR3: CASSLALNEKLFF
size: -
V: TRBV7-2
J: TRBJ1-4

CDR3: CASRAGTGGRNEQFF
size: -
V: TRBV25-1
J: TRBJ2-1

CDR3: CASSASYNSPLHF
size: -
V: TRBV9
J: TRBJ1-6

CDR3: CASSPGQQNQPQHF
size: once
V: TRBV10-2
J: TRBJ1-5

CDR3: CASSLEWGRNGAFF
size: -
V: TRBV7-8
J: TRBJ1-1

CDR3: CASSQDSRGAGAYEQYF
size: -
V: TRBV4-2
J: TRBJ2-7

CDR3: CASSPRSGGSFTDTQYF
size: -
V: TRBV5-8
J: TRBJ2-3

CDR3: CASSIYEVSGNEQFF
size: -
V: TRBV19
J: TRBJ2-1

CDR3: CASSHLDRTFEAFF
size: -
V: TRBV7-9
J: TRBJ1-1

CDR3: CASSLAGSLRLNSPLHF
size: -
V: TRBV5-1
J: TRBJ1-6

CDR3: CASSQSGTGVSEQFF
size: -
V: TRBV4-1
J: TRBJ2-1

CDR3: CASSQVRGRPPYEQYF
size: -
V: TRBV4-1
J: TRBJ2-7

CDR3: CAWSVGGLRGEQYF
size: -
V: TRBV30
J: TRBJ2-7

CDR3: CASRLERDEGNQPQHF
size: -
V: TRBV12-2
J: TRBJ1-5

CDR3: CASSVAQDPSYEQYF
size: once
V: TRBV9
J: TRBJ2-7

CDR3: CASGDMETQYF
size: -
V: TRBV12-5
J: TRBJ2-5

CDR3: CAIGTAAKNIQYF
size: -
V: TRBV27
J: TRBJ2-4

CDR3: CASSLSSTGELFF
size: -
V: TRBV27
J: TRBJ2-2

CDR3: CASSLNGETQYF
size: -
V: TRBV5-4
J: TRBJ2-5

CDR3: CASTNYCTGNTEAFF
size: -
V: TRBV11-3
J: TRBJ1-1

CDR3: CASRTRLGPDTQYF
size: -
V: TRBV6-1
J: TRBJ2-3